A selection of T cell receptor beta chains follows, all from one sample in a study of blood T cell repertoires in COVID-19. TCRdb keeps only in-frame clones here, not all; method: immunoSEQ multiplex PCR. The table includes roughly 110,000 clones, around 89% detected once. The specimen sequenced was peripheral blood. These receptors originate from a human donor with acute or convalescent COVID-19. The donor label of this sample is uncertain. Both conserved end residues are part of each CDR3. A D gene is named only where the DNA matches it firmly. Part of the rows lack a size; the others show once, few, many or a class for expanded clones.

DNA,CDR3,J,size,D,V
TGTGCCAGCAGTTCCGGACAGGGGAACTATGGCTACACCTTC,CASSSGQGNYGYTF,TRBJ1-2,-,TRBD1,TRBV6-5
TGTGCCTGGAGTACGACAGGATTTGGGATTGCCTACACCTTC,CAWSTTGFGIAYTF,TRBJ1-2,-,-,TRBV30
TGTGCCAGCAGCACCGAGATCCGGAGGTATACCGGGGAGCTGTTTTTT,CASSTEIRRYTGELFF,TRBJ2-2,-,-,TRBV7-2
TGTGCCAGCAGTGAATCAACCGGGGGACAGACCTATAATTCACCCCTCCACTTT,CASSESTGGQTYNSPLHF,TRBJ1-6,-,TRBD1,TRBV6-1
TGTGCCACCAGCAGAGATGAGGTGGCGGATGGCTACACCTTC,CATSRDEVADGYTF,TRBJ1-2,-,-,TRBV15
TGCGCCAGCAGCTTGGGTCCCCCGGGGGGCTACACCTTC,CASSLGPPGGYTF,TRBJ1-2,few,-,TRBV5-1
TGTGCCTGGAGAGACTGGACTAGCGACGCGAACACCGGGGAGCTGTTTTTT,CAWRDWTSDANTGELFF,TRBJ2-2,-,TRBD2,TRBV30
TGCGCCAGCAGCCAAGAATATGCCCCGTCAGGGGGCTTCACCGGGGAGCTGTTTTTT,CASSQEYAPSGGFTGELFF,TRBJ2-2,-,TRBD1,TRBV4-3
TGTGCCAGCAGCCCGACAGGCTCTGGAAACACCATATATTTT,CASSPTGSGNTIYF,TRBJ1-3,-,-,TRBV2
TGCGCCAGCACTGACAGGGACGGAAACACCATATATTTT,CASTDRDGNTIYF,TRBJ1-3,-,TRBD1,TRBV5-1
TGTGCCAGCAGCCCACAGCTGAACACCGGGGAGCTGTTTTTT,CASSPQLNTGELFF,TRBJ2-2,few,-,TRBV7-9
TGTGCCAGCAGTCACTTGGTTGCCAATGAGCAGTTCTTC,CASSHLVANEQFF,TRBJ2-1,-,-,TRBV11-2
TGTGCCAGCAGCGCCGGACAGAGCAAAGAGACCCAGTACTTC,CASSAGQSKETQYF,TRBJ2-5,-,-,TRBV7-2
TGTGCCAGCAACTTACGTGGCGGGAGGGGGGAGCAGTTCTTC,CASNLRGGRGEQFF,TRBJ2-1,-,TRBD2,TRBV6-6